This is a list of T cell receptor beta chains from one sample in a study of shared clonotypes between healthy human individuals. Clones were read by immunoSEQ multiplex PCR, and TCRdb kept only the in-frame ones, dropping some. The repertoire holds about 2.2 million clones, roughly 91% seen once, with around 1.7% in the top ten. Sequenced: naive CD8+ T cells from PBMCs. The receptor source for this set is a man aged 18 to 29 in good health. Some clones in this sample may be carry-over from other donors' samples. Both conserved end residues are part of each CDR3. D genes are given only for firm matches. Clone sizes are given selectively: once, few, many, or a class where the clone is expanded.

clone_size	d_call	v_call	j_call	cdr3_nt	cdr3_aa
NA	NA	TRBV4-3	TRBJ1-1	TGCGCCAGCAGCCAAGATGGCCGATTGAACACTGAAGCTTTCTTT	CASSQDGRLNTEAFF
NA	NA	TRBV5-6	TRBJ2-5	TGTGCCAGCAGCGGACCCGATTACGGACAGCACTTC	CASSGPDYGQHF
NA	NA	TRBV15	TRBJ2-7	TGTGCCACCAGCTCAAACCAGGGGAGGTGGATTCGCGAGCAGTACTTC	CATSSNQGRWIREQYF
NA	NA	TRBV13	TRBJ2-5	TGTGCCAGCAGCCTAGGGGGGGGTGAGACCCAGTACTTC	CASSLGGGETQYF
NA	NA	TRBV19	TRBJ2-7	TGTGCCAGTAGTATCCAGGGATACTCCTACGAGCAGTACTTC	CASSIQGYSYEQYF
NA	NA	TRBV5-1	TRBJ1-1	TGCGCCAGCAGCACTCACAGGGAGGGTGGCACTGAAGCTTTCTTT	CASSTHREGGTEAFF
NA	NA	TRBV27	TRBJ2-7	TGTGCCAGCAGGAGGAGCTCCTACGAGCAGTACTTC	CASRRSSYEQYF
NA	NA	TRBV6-5	TRBJ2-7	TGTGCCAGCAGTTACCAATACAGCTACGAGCAGTACTTC	CASSYQYSYEQYF
NA	NA	TRBV4-1	TRBJ2-3	TGCGCCAGCAGCCAAGATTGGGGCCGTAGGGCCGCAGATACGCAGTATTTT	CASSQDWGRRAADTQYF
NA	NA	TRBV4-3	TRBJ1-3	TGCGCCAGCAGCCCACATCAGGGGCCTCCTGGAAACACCATATATTTT	CASSPHQGPPGNTIYF
once	NA	TRBV23-1	TRBJ2-1	TGCGCCAGCAGTCAAGAATACCGCTCCTACAATGAGCAGTTCTTC	CASSQEYRSYNEQFF
NA	TRBD2	TRBV9	TRBJ2-3	TGTGCCAGCAGCGTAGCTCTGGCGGGAGGCATGGATACGCAGTATTTT	CASSVALAGGMDTQYF
NA	TRBD1	TRBV19	TRBJ2-7	TGTGCCAGTAGCGAGACCGGGACAGACTACGAGCAGTACTTC	CASSETGTDYEQYF
NA	NA	TRBV28	TRBJ1-5	TGTGCCAGCAGTTTATTTGGACATGTGGTCGATAGCAATCAGCCCCAGCATTTT	CASSLFGHVVDSNQPQHF
NA	TRBD1	TRBV7-9	TRBJ1-1	TGTGCCAGCAGCTTGACAGGGAGAAACACTGAAGCTTTCTTT	CASSLTGRNTEAFF
NA	TRBD1	TRBV15	TRBJ2-7	TGTGCCACCAGGCCACGGGACAGCGATTACGAGCAGTACTTC	CATRPRDSDYEQYF
NA	TRBD1	TRBV7-8	TRBJ1-2	TGTGCCAGCAGCCAGGGCCGGGACAGGGTTTACGGCTACACCTTC	CASSQGRDRVYGYTF
NA	TRBD2	TRBV6-1	TRBJ2-7	TGTGCCAGCATCCTTCTAGCGGGAGTTCTGTACGAGCAGTACTTC	CASILLAGVLYEQYF
NA	NA	TRBV10-1	TRBJ1-3	TGCGCCAGCAGTGAGTCAAGAACTGGAAACACCATATATTTT	CASSESRTGNTIYF
NA	TRBD1	TRBV10-3	TRBJ2-4	TGTGCCATCAGTGAGGTGCAGGGGGCATCCTTCCTAGCCAAAAACATTCAGTACTTC	CAISEVQGASFLAKNIQYF
NA	NA	TRBV19	TRBJ2-7	TGTGCCAGTAGTCTGGCAAGTGACAGCTCCTACGAGCAGTACTTC	CASSLASDSSYEQYF
NA	TRBD2	TRBV7-6	TRBJ2-1	TGTGCCAGCAGCTCACAATGGGGACTAGCGGGCCCAAAGAATGAGCAGTTCTTC	CASSSQWGLAGPKNEQFF
NA	NA	TRBV7-6	TRBJ1-3	TGTGCCAGCAGCTTAAGGGAGGGCTCTGGAAACACCATATATTTT	CASSLREGSGNTIYF